This TCR beta chain was sequenced during a study of blood T cell repertoires in COVID-19. V dropped 0 bases and J dropped 7 bases, with 16 bases sitting between them. CDR1 and CDR2 from the germline V gene are LGHDT and YNNKEL (reference sequence). The CDR3 is made up of 15 amino acids. Authors' processing steps: Amplification from reference gene primers served as the basis for estimated nucleated cell counts. The data were produced by immunoSEQ multiplex PCR, yet TCRdb's version contains in-frame clones alone and is incomplete. From that table come the V and J calls and clone size; the DNA was used to work out D and trimming. The table shows 75,000 or so clones, with 87% occurring only once.

Sequenced sample: peripheral blood. The receptor was isolated from a woman of 80 years or more with active or convalescent COVID-19. The chain combines TRBV3-1 (or the pseudogene TRBV3-2) with TRBJ2-7; a weak D match, TRBD2 (5 bases). In DNA, the CDR3 is TGTGCCAGCAGCCAAGATACTAGGTGGGGTCAGGAGCAGTACTTC. Translation: CASSQDTRWGQEQYF.